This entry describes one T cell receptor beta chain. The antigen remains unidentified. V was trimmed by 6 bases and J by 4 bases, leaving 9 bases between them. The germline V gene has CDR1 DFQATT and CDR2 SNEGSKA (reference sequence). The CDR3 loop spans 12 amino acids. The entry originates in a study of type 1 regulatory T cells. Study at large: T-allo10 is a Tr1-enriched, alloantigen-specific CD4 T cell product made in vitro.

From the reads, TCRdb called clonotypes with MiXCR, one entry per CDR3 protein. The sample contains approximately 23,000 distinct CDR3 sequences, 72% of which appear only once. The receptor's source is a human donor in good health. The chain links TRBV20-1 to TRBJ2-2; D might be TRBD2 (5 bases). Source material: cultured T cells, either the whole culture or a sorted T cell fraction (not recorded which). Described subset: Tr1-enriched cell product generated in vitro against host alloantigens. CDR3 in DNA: TGCAGTGCCAATGGACTCACCGGGGAGCTGTTTTTT. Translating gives CSANGLTGELFF.